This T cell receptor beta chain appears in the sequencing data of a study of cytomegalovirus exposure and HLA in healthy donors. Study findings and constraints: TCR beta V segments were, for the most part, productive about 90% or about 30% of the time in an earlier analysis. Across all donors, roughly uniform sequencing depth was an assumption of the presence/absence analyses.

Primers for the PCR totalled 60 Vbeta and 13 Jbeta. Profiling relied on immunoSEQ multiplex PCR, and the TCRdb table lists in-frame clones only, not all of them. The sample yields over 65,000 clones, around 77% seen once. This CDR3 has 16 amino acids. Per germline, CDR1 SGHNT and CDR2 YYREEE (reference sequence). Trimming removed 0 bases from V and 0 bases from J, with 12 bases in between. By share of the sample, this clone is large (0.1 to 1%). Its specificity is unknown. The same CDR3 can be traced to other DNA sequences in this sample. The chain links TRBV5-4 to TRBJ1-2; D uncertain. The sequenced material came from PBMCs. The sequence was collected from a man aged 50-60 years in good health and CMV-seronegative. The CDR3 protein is CASSLDAGMANYGYTF. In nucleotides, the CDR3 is TGTGCCAGCAGCTTGGATGCGGGGATGGCTAACTATGGCTACACCTTC.